The rows below give T cell receptor beta chains drawn from one sample of a study of shared clonotypes between healthy human individuals. Generated by immunoSEQ multiplex PCR, the TCRdb table keeps only in-frame clones and is missing some. The sample carries fewer than 400,000 clones, around 74% recorded once. Sequencing was done on a sample of memory CD4+ T cells sorted from blood. These receptors were collected from a man aged 30 to 39 in good health. Both conserved end residues are part of each CDR3. Each record gives: V gene, CDR3 length, CDR3 protein.

TRBV5-5,14,CASSLVTLGNEQFF
TRBV9,13,CASSPSWGNEQFF
TRBV28,14,CASTAGQGNQPQHF
TRBV7-2,14,CASSKGDSYNEQFF
TRBV2,15,CASSASQGSGNTIYF
TRBV9,15,CASSVGSLGNTEAFF
TRBV18,15,CASSPPARGTGELFF
TRBV5-6,16,CASSLYQGRTYNEQFF
TRBV10-1,11,CASSDGNTQYF
TRBV10-3,12,CAISGGNTEAFF
TRBV28,14,CASTRIYSNQPQHF